The rows below give T cell receptor beta chains drawn from one sample of a study of T cell responses to AZD1222 COVID-19 vaccine. The protocol was immunoSEQ multiplex PCR, while the TCRdb copy is restricted to in-frame clones and leaves out a portion. The sample has 60,000 to 70,000 clones, roughly 82% seen once. The sequencing here drew on peripheral blood, taken on day 0 of AZD1222 vaccination. These receptors were taken from an adult in good health. The CDR3 runs from the conserved cysteine through the conserved F or W. A D gene is named only where the DNA matches it firmly. Only part of the rows carry a size: once, few, many, or a class if the clone is expanded.

clone_size d_call j_call v_call cdr3_nt cdr3_aa
NA NA TRBJ2-7 TRBV5-5 TGTGCCAGCAGCTTGGAGGGGTACGAGCAGTACTTC CASSLEGYEQYF
NA TRBD2 TRBJ2-7 TRBV13 TGTGCCAGCAGCTTCACACCAGGACTAGCGCTTGCCTACGAGCAGTACTTC CASSFTPGLALAYEQYF
NA TRBD1 TRBJ1-2 TRBV6-5 TGTGCCAGCAGCCCACCCGACAGGGGCTATGGCTACACCTTC CASSPPDRGYGYTF
NA NA TRBJ2-7 TRBV4-3 TGCGCCAGCAGCCAAGATAGCGGCCACGAGCAGTACTTC CASSQDSGHEQYF
many NA TRBJ1-6 TRBV30 TGTGCCTGGAGTATCAGTGGGGCCGGTAATTCACCCCTCCACTTT CAWSISGAGNSPLHF
NA NA TRBJ2-2 TRBV2 TGTGCCAGCATCCCCAGGGGGCTAGCGGGGCGTAGCGGGGAGCTGTTTTTT CASIPRGLAGRSGELFF
NA TRBD1 TRBJ2-3 TRBV5-4 TGTGCCAGCAGCCCTGGGGACAGGAGGCCAGATACGCAGTATTTT CASSPGDRRPDTQYF
NA NA TRBJ1-1 TRBV6-2/TRBV6-3 TGTGCCAGCAGTTACTCGAGTCAGACTGAAGCTTTCTTT CASSYSSQTEAFF
NA TRBD1 TRBJ1-2 TRBV27 TGTGCCAGCAGGGCGACAGGGGCAGTCTATGGCTACACCTTC CASRATGAVYGYTF
NA NA TRBJ1-1 TRBV7-9 TGTGCCAGCAGCTCTGGGGATACAGGTGGGCTCACTGAAGCTTTCTTT CASSSGDTGGLTEAFF
NA NA TRBJ1-5 TRBV19 TGTGCCAGTAGTACGTACAATCAGCCCCAGCATTTT CASSTYNQPQHF
NA TRBD2 TRBJ2-3 TRBV5-4 TGTGCCAGCAGCTTGTTAAGGCTAGCGGGGGGGATAAGCACAGATACGCAGTATTTT CASSLLRLAGGISTDTQYF
NA NA TRBJ2-3 TRBV28 TGTGCCAGCAGTTTTCTTGCCACAGATACGCAGTATTTT CASSFLATDTQYF
NA TRBD2 TRBJ2-3 TRBV5-6 TGTGCCAGCAGCCCCGGGACTAGCGGGGGCACAGATACGCAGTATTTT CASSPGTSGGTDTQYF
NA TRBD1 TRBJ1-5 TRBV19 TGTGCCAGTAGCACCGGGACAGGGATCCAGCCCCAGCATTTT CASSTGTGIQPQHF
NA TRBD1 TRBJ2-7 TRBV27 TGTGCCAGCAGGACAGGGGTTTACGAGCAGTACTTC CASRTGVYEQYF
NA NA TRBJ1-5 TRBV19 TGTGCCAGTAGTTGGTGGAGCCAGGGCTCAAATCAGCCCCAGCATTTT CASSWWSQGSNQPQHF
NA NA TRBJ2-1 TRBV29-1 TGCAGCGTCGGGGTTGTGGAGCAGTTCTTC CSVGVVEQFF
NA TRBD2 TRBJ2-1 TRBV5-4 TGTGCCAGCAGCCTTCGTAGCGGGGGGTACAATGAGCAGTTCTTC CASSLRSGGYNEQFF
NA NA TRBJ1-1 TRBV11-2 TGTGCCAGCAGCTTAGGGGAGGGAACTGAAGCTTTCTTT CASSLGEGTEAFF
once TRBD1 TRBJ2-1 TRBV7-3 TGTGCCAGCAGCCCCGGGACAGGGTACTACAATGAGCAGTTCTTC CASSPGTGYYNEQFF
NA TRBD1 TRBJ2-7 TRBV19 TGTGCCAGTAGTACCGCCGGACAGGGGAAAATTTACGAGCAGTACTTC CASSTAGQGKIYEQYF
NA NA TRBJ1-1 TRBV11-3 TGTGCCAGCAGCTTAGTGGCGGGGAGTGCTGAAGCTTTCTTT CASSLVAGSAEAFF
once NA TRBJ1-4 TRBV4-3 TGCGCCAGCAGCCGGACGGGTAATGAAAAACTGTTTTTT CASSRTGNEKLFF
once TRBD2 TRBJ2-7 TRBV6-5 TGTGCCAGCAGTCGGGCGGGGGAGTACGAGCAGTACTTC CASSRAGEYEQYF
NA NA TRBJ1-4 TRBV7-9 TGTGCCAGCAGAGAGGGGTTGAATGAAAAACTGTTTTTT CASREGLNEKLFF
few NA TRBJ1-5 TRBV5-1 TGCGCCAGCAGGCCGGATAATAGCAATCAGCCCCAGCATTTT CASRPDNSNQPQHF
NA NA TRBJ1-4 TRBV28 TGTGCCAGCAGTTTAAGTTACCCTCCTCATAATGAAAAACTGTTTTTT CASSLSYPPHNEKLFF
NA TRBD2 TRBJ2-5 TRBV5-1 TGCGCCAGCAGCTTGTTGAGCGGGGGCCAAGAGACCCAGTACTTC CASSLLSGGQETQYF
NA NA TRBJ1-2 TRBV20-1 TGCAGTGCTAGTCGACTGAGGAACTATGGCTACACCTTC CSASRLRNYGYTF
NA NA TRBJ1-2 TRBV7-2 TGTGCCAGCAGCTTAATTTATGGCTACACCTTC CASSLIYGYTF
NA NA TRBJ1-6 TRBV6-6 TGTGCCAGCAGTTACTCGAGGCAGCCTAATTCACCCCTCCACTTT CASSYSRQPNSPLHF
NA NA TRBJ2-3 TRBV7-2 TGTGCCAGCAGCTTATACGGGGTCTCAAGCACAGATACGCAGTATTTT CASSLYGVSSTDTQYF
few NA TRBJ2-2 TRBV19 TGTGCCAGTATCGGTGCAGGGCGGACCGGGGAGCTGTTTTTT CASIGAGRTGELFF
few NA TRBJ1-5 TRBV6-2/TRBV6-3 TGTGCCAGCAGTTCACTCTATAATCAGCCCCAGCATTTT CASSSLYNQPQHF
NA TRBD1 TRBJ2-7 TRBV4-3 TGCGCCAGCAGTCAAGTAGGACAGGGGTTCCACGAGCAGTACTTC CASSQVGQGFHEQYF